Presented here are 27 T cell receptor beta chains from one specimen sequenced in a study of T cell changes during pregnancy in multiple sclerosis. TCRdb's copy holds only in-frame clones and misses some; the assay was immunoSEQ multiplex PCR. The sample shows just under 80,000 clones, 90% to 95% of them seen only once. Sequencing used peripheral blood, obtained in the second trimester of pregnancy. These receptors all come from a female donor in good health, enrolled as a control in a pregnancy study.

The rearrangement joins TRBV9 to TRBJ2-3; 11 bases fit TRBD2. Germline V CDR1 and CDR2: SGDLS, YYNGEE. Trimming cost V 0 bases and J 2 bases; bases outside gene matches: 8. The CDR3 is 18 amino acids. Here the CDR3 reads CASSVVGLAGGFTDTQYF. CDR3 DNA: TGTGCCAGCAGCGTAGTTGGGCTAGCGGGGGGCTTCACAGATACGCAGTATTTT.

V usage is TRBV19 and J usage is TRBJ2-4; tentative D call: TRBD1 (6 bases). Germline V gene lookup returns CDR1 LNHDA and CDR2 SQIVND (reference sequence). V lost 6 bases to trimming and J lost 8 bases, with 20 bases between them. This CDR3 comprises 15 residues. The CDR3 loop is CASSPMQGNNYIQYF. The CDR3 region has the DNA TGTGCCAGTAGCCCAATGCAGGGGAACAACTACATTCAGTACTTC.

This chain links TRBV5-1 with TRBJ1-5; D gene unclear. CDR3 length: 15 residues. Germline values: CDR1 SGHRS, CDR2 YFSETQ. V lost 0 bases to trimming and J lost 0 bases, with 7 bases between them. In nucleotides, the CDR3 is TGCGCCAGCAGCTTGGACGGGTATAGCAATCAGCCCCAGCATTTT. This translates into CASSLDGYSNQPQHF. The full variable domain, its missing parts supplied by reference TRBV5-1 and TRBJ1-5, is KAGVTQTPRYLIKTRGQQVTLSCSPISGHRSVSWYQQTPGQGLQFLFEYFSETQRNKGNFPGRFSGRQFSNSRSEMNVSTLELGDSALYLCASSLDGYSNQPQHFGDGTRLSIL.

The rearrangement links TRBV7-2 to TRBJ2-2; 8 nucleotides agree with TRBD1. Trimming cost V 3 bases and J 6 bases; bases outside gene matches: 15. The germline V gene encodes CDR1 SGHTA and CDR2 FQGNSA. The CDR3 is 18 residues long. CDR3 DNA sequence: TGTGCCAGCAGCTTGCTGAGCCCGGGACAGGTTCTTTCCGGGGAGCTGTTTTTT. Its translation is CASSLLSPGQVLSGELFF.

This chain connects TRBV19 to TRBJ1-6; D is perhaps TRBD1 (5 bases). Germline CDR1 LNHDA, CDR2 SQIVND (reference sequence). CDR3 length equals 15 residues. V shed 3 bases and J shed 7 bases, with 13 bases lying between them. CDR3 DNA sequence: TGTGCCAGTAGTATTACAGGTACCTCGAATTCACCCCTCCACTTT. Translated: CASSITGTSNSPLHF.

This sequence joins TRBV30 and TRBJ2-7; the D gene is possibly TRBD1 (6 bases). V gave up 1 base and J gave up 3 bases, with 10 bases separating them. The CDR3 extends over 13 amino acids. CDR1 GTSNPN and CDR2 SVGIG come from the germline V gene (reference sequence). The CDR3 DNA reads TGTGCCTGGAGTGGGGGGCCTAACTACGAGCAGTACTTC. Its protein is CAWSGGPNYEQYF.

The chain uses TRBV7-6 and TRBJ1-1; D not certain. V was pared by 1 base and J by 11 bases, with 20 bases between. CDR1 is SGHVS, CDR2 FNYEAQ, per germline. The CDR3 has 15 amino acids. The CDR3 is CASSLDLSAGGRAFF. Here the CDR3 DNA reads TGTGCCAGCAGCTTAGATCTTAGTGCGGGAGGACGGGCTTTCTTT.

This rearrangement joins TRBV5-4 to TRBJ2-7; 8 nucleotides match TRBD2. Looked up from germline, CDR1 is SGHNT and CDR2 is YYREEE (reference sequence). The V gene end was trimmed by 4 bases and the J gene end by 1 base; junction bases not matched to a gene: 7. CDR3 length: 15 amino acids. In nucleotides, the CDR3 is TGTGCCAGCAGCCGGGAGGGCGGGGGTTCCTACGAGCAGTACTTC. It specifies CASSREGGGSYEQYF.

The rearrangement uses TRBV9 and TRBJ1-2; TRBD1 agrees at 8 bases. Germline loops: CDR1 SGDLS, CDR2 YYNGEE. V dropped 2 bases and J dropped 6; count of bases not matched to a gene: 6. CDR3 length: 14 amino acids. CDR3 region: CASSVDRGRNGYTF. The CDR3 DNA reads TGTGCCAGCAGCGTCGACAGGGGACGGAATGGCTACACCTTC.

This sequence joins TRBV4-1 and TRBJ2-7; 9 bases map to TRBD1. J lost 2 bases, V lost 3 bases, and 5 bases had no gene match. The CDR3 covers 15 residues. Germline assignment: CDR1 MGHRA and CDR2 YSYEKL. CDR3 sequence reads: CASSHPGQGAYEQYF. The CDR3 coding sequence is TGCGCCAGCAGCCACCCGGGACAGGGCGCCTACGAGCAGTACTTC.

The V and J genes are TRBV7-7 and TRBJ1-2, with D possibly being TRBD1 (6 bases). With 5 bases removed from V and 1 base from J, the gap between germline ends came to 23 bases. CDR3 length: 18 residues. Germline V gene lookup returns CDR1 SSHAT and CDR2 FNYEAQ (reference sequence). CDR3 in amino acids: CASSRLPTGPNNNYGYTF. As DNA, the CDR3 is TGTGCCAGCAGCCGGCTTCCTACAGGGCCGAACAATAACTATGGCTACACCTTC.

The gene calls are TRBV4-3 and TRBJ2-7, with 7 bases that match TRBD2. V dropped 0 bases and J dropped 2; count of bases not matched to a gene: 4. The CDR3 runs 15 residues. Looked up from germline, CDR1 is LGHNA and CDR2 is YSLEER. The CDR3: CASSQDWGGAYEQYF. The CDR3 bases are TGCGCCAGCAGCCAAGACTGGGGGGGGGCCTACGAGCAGTACTTC.

The chain has TRBV6-1 and TRBJ1-1; D uncertain. Trimming stripped 3 bases from V and 12 bases from J, with 23 bases between. Per the germline V gene, CDR1 is MNHNS and CDR2 is SASEGT. The CDR3 length is 15 residues. This CDR3 is CASSDPPGAARETFF. In nucleotides, the CDR3 is TGTGCCAGCAGTGACCCCCCGGGAGCCGCTAGGGAAACTTTCTTT.

The chain uses TRBV4-3 and TRBJ1-2; 9 bases agree with TRBD1. V was clipped by 0 bases and J by 5 bases; unmatched bases: 4. CDR3 length equals 15 residues. Germline CDR1 LGHNA, CDR2 YSLEER. The CDR3 nucleotides read TGCGCCAGCAGCCAAGACGCCGGGACAGGGTATGGCTACACCTTC. Translating gives CASSQDAGTGYGYTF.

The chain is built from TRBV28 and TRBJ2-3, with 10 positions matching TRBD2. V shed 3 bases, J shed 6 bases, and the junction held 18 bases outside the gene matches. Germline CDR1 and CDR2: MDHEN and SYDVKM. The CDR3 totals 19 residues. The CDR3 loop reads CASSFPGGIAGGYGDTQYF. The CDR3 DNA reads as TGTGCCAGCAGTTTCCCCGGGGGAATAGCGGGGGGTTACGGGGATACGCAGTATTTT. Complete variable domain (other parts from reference TRBV28 and TRBJ2-3): DVKVTQSSRYLVKRTGEKVFLECVQDMDHENMFWYRQDPGLGLRLIYFSYDVKMKEKGDIPEGYSVSREKKERFSLILESASTNQTSMYLCASSFPGGIAGGYGDTQYFGPGTRLTVL.

This chain joins TRBV2 and TRBJ2-1; 10 bases align to TRBD1. Germline-derived CDR1 and CDR2 are SNHLY and FYNNEI. The CDR3 covers 16 residues. Losses at the gene ends were 6 bases for V and 4 bases for J; bases not matched to a gene: 9. CDR3 DNA: TGTGCCAGCAGCCAGACCGGGACAGGGGAGTACAATGAGCAGTTCTTC. Residues: CASSQTGTGEYNEQFF.

The chain combines TRBV29-1 with TRBJ1-1, with TRBD1 as a possible D gene (6 bases). CDR1 SQVTM and CDR2 ANQGSEA come from the germline V gene. The CDR3 sequence is 16 residues long. Trimming took off 4 bases at V and 0 bases at J, with 18 bases between the two ends. Here the CDR3 DNA reads TGCAGCGTTGGTAGGGCAGGGGCCATTATGAACACTGAAGCTTTCTTT. As protein: CSVGRAGAIMNTEAFF. The complete variable domain, with remaining parts taken from reference TRBV29-1 and TRBJ1-1, reads SAVISQKPSRDICQRGTSLTIQCQVDSQVTMMFWYRQQPGQSLTLIATANQGSEATYESGFVIDKFPISRPNLTFSTLTVSNMSPEDSSIYLCSVGRAGAIMNTEAFFGQGTRLTVV.

The J gene is TRBJ2-2, the V gene TRBV5-1, with unresolved D. The V end was cut by 0 bases, the J end by 0 bases, with 6 bases between. CDR1 is SGHRS and CDR2 is YFSETQ in the germline V gene. The CDR3 is made up of 15 amino acids. CDR3 residues: CASSLDSTNTGELFF. In DNA, the CDR3 is TGCGCCAGCAGCTTGGACAGCACGAACACCGGGGAGCTGTTTTTT.

The rearrangement uses TRBV5-5 and TRBJ1-2; 7 bases are a match to TRBD1. The J segment lost 3 bases and the V segment lost 0 bases, leaving 5 bases of the junction unmatched. In germline, CDR1 is SGHKS, CDR2 YYEKEE (reference sequence). CDR3 length equals 15 residues. CDR3 protein: CASSLEGQGDYGYTF. DNA of the CDR3: TGTGCCAGCAGCTTGGAGGGGCAGGGGGACTATGGCTACACCTTC.

This clone was recorded once. The genes are TRBV2 and TRBJ2-2, with TRBD2 matching over 9 bases. Germline V lookup: CDR1 SNHLY, CDR2 FYNNEI. The length of the CDR3 is 16 residues. The junction had 9 bases not matched to a gene; V was cut back by 6 bases and J by 4 bases. Here the CDR3 reads CASRESGGFPTGELFF. The CDR3 DNA is TGTGCCAGCAGGGAGAGCGGGGGGTTCCCCACCGGGGAGCTGTTTTTT. Complete variable domain (other parts from reference TRBV2 and TRBJ2-2): EPEVTQTPSHQVTQMGQEVILRCVPISNHLYFYWYRQILGQKVEFLVSFYNNEISEKSEIFDDQFSVERPDGSNFTLKIRSTKLEDSAMYFCASRESGGFPTGELFFGEGSRLTVL.

The rearrangement links TRBV5-3 to TRBJ2-1, with D perhaps matching TRBD2 (7 bases). TRBV5-3 has ORF status, its function being uncertain. The CDR3 is 14 residues long. V lost 0 bases to trimming and J lost 6 bases, with 10 bases between them. CDR3 in amino acids: CARSLGGGINEQFF. CDR3 bases: TGTGCCAGAAGCTTGGGGGGGGGCATCAATGAGCAGTTCTTC.

In DNA, the CDR3 is TGTGCTAGCGGAAGGGGGACAGGGGGCATCGATGAGCAGTTCTTC. It is translated as CASGRGTGGIDEQFF. The chain recombines TRBV7-7 with TRBJ2-1; 12 nucleotides align to TRBD1. There are 15 residues in the CDR3. Germline values: CDR1 SSHAT, CDR2 FNYEAQ (reference sequence).

The rearrangement links TRBV19 to TRBJ2-7, with 8 nucleotides matching TRBD1. Germline CDR1 reads LNHDA; CDR2 reads SQIVND (reference sequence). Trimming cost V 3 bases and J 2 bases; bases outside gene matches: 3. The CDR3 has 14 residues. The CDR3 is CASSMGTGPYEQYF. DNA of the CDR3: TGTGCCAGTAGTATGGGGACAGGACCCTACGAGCAGTACTTC.

The chain recombines TRBV30 with TRBJ1-3; D remains unclear. CDR3 size: 15 residues. V lost 2 bases and J 0 bases, leaving 11 bases between the germline ends. The germline V gene has CDR1 GTSNPN and CDR2 SVGIG (reference sequence). CDR3: CAWSFPGPSGNTIYF. CDR3 nucleotides: TGTGCCTGGAGTTTCCCTGGCCCCTCTGGAAACACCATATATTTT. Full variable domain (rest looked up from reference TRBV30 and TRBJ1-3): SQTIHQWPATLVQPVGSPLSLECTVEGTSNPNLYWYRQAAGRGLQLLFYSVGIGQISSEVPQNLSASRPQDRQFILSSKKLLLSDSGFYLCAWSFPGPSGNTIYFGEGSWLTVV.

The genes are TRBV4-1 and TRBJ2-1; TRBD2 agrees at 9 bases. CDR1 and CDR2 (germline): MGHRA, YSYEKL. Losses at the gene ends were 0 bases for V and 9 bases for J; bases not matched to a gene: 3. The CDR3 length is 14 residues. The CDR3 is CASSQERAGGEQFF. CDR3 in DNA: TGCGCCAGCAGCCAAGAAAGAGCGGGGGGTGAGCAGTTCTTC.

CDR3: CASSLRGFAEAFF. The CDR3 coding sequence is TGTGCCAGCAGCTTGAGGGGATTTGCTGAAGCTTTCTTT. The J gene is TRBJ1-1, the V gene TRBV5-4; weak D call: TRBD1 (5 bases). The CDR3 consists of 13 residues. The germline V and J ends were trimmed by 1 base and 6 bases, with 10 bases remaining between them. The germline V gene has CDR1 SGHNT and CDR2 YYREEE (reference sequence).

In this sample, this clone turned up once. The V gene is TRBV7-9, the J gene TRBJ1-1; a possible D gene is TRBD1 (6 bases). The CDR3 has 15 amino acids. Germline V lookup: CDR1 SEHNR, CDR2 FQNEAQ (reference sequence). Trimming took 3 bases from V and 2 from J, leaving 13 bases between them. The CDR3 coding sequence is TGTGCCAGCAGCTTGGGGGACATTCCTAACACTGAAGCTTTCTTT. It specifies CASSLGDIPNTEAFF.